The entry below describes one T cell receptor (beta chain). This clone was counted only a few times. Its antigen target is currently unknown. Base qualities are not provided; no much larger clone lies one nucleotide away. The record originates from a study of shared clonotypes between healthy human individuals (dated by TCRdb to 2020 to 2022). Regarding the study in general: The cohort comprised a couple of women and three men aged 18 to 49 years. For each donor, CD4 naive and CD4 memory were each run on three plates, CD8 naive on two plates, and CD8 memory on one plate. To estimate repertoire size and how much clonotype sharing occurs between individuals, the study deeply sequenced the blood TCR repertoires of several healthy adults. To increase sequencing depth and limit assay-specific biases, TCR repertoire library preparation and sequencing were carried out by different laboratories using diverse techniques. Each donor's leukapheresis produced roughly between roughly 0.85 and 10 billion PBMCs. Results the study describes overall, beyond this receptor: The genetic and exposure-history diversity represented was limited by the small number of donors. Sampling was restricted to blood, and TCR repertoires in tissues likely differ from the TCR repertoires found in blood. Estimated clonotype richness was generally larger for naive than for memory subsets. Pairwise subsampling indicated that sequencing depth was expected to affect the degree of clonotype sharing among donors. Sharing across several donors was observed for around 4.8% of naive CD4, 3% to 4% of naive CD8, about 2.5% of memory CD4, and around 0.4% of memory CD8 clonotypes. Incomplete sequencing was indicated by rarefaction of sorted-subset datasets, despite the large sequencing depth. Clonotypes shared by all four sorted-subset donors showed higher generation probabilities than non-shared clonotypes.

The trim is 3 bases for V and 3 bases for J, with a gap of 12 bases between the germline ends. The germline V gene (reference sequence) supplies CDR1 LNHDA and CDR2 SQIVND. Inclusive of the bounding cysteine and phenylalanine, the CDR3 is 14 residues long. Only the CDR3 DNA stays, 42 bases, in frame from base 1. The donors were healthy, HIV-negative adults with no recently reported acute infections or vaccinations. Only Caucasian adults living in Nashville, Tennessee, USA were represented among the donors. CD8 memory samples consisted of magnetically selected CD45RO+ cells combined with CCR7-negative CD45RA+ effector memory (TemRA) cells. Blood was collected by leukapheresis, and PBMCs were isolated by Ficoll-Histopaque density gradient centrifugation and then cryopreserved in liquid nitrogen vapor phase. Analytical flow cytometry was used to check the purity and quantity of every magnetically sorted T cell population. Genomic DNA was isolated from each sorted fraction and quantified by UV absorbance on a Nanodrop 2000c.

Using the deep immunoSEQ assay, TCR CDR3 regions were amplified from genomic DNA by multiplex PCR. Genomic DNA extracted from each cell subset was distributed evenly over all wells of several immunoSEQ 96-well plates, and each plate served as one replicate. For sorted subsets, roughly 200 ng genomic DNA, equal to 25,000 to 35,000 T cell genomes, was loaded into each replicate PCR. Purified libraries were measured with a Qubit 3.0 fluorometer, size-checked on a Bioanalyzer 2100, and measured again with the KAPA Library Quantification kit. Every immunoSEQ 96-well plate was sequenced on a separate single-read 150-cycle Illumina NextSeq 550 flow cell. The original pipeline was this. Because the immunoSEQ output included only junctional sequences and no quality scores, the filtering could not be the same as the filtering used for full-length reads. To assign V/J genes and CDR3, sequences were annotated using PyIR, a Python wrapper for IgBLAST v1.9, with IMGT germline references. Reads were removed for weak V/J assignments (E-value above 1e-6), missing CDR3, stop codons, out-of-frame junctions, or ambiguous translated residues. V3J clonotypes were defined as sequences sharing an identical inferred V gene, J gene, and CDR3 amino acid sequence. Percentage overlap between repertoires was calculated by dividing the number of shared unique clonotypes by the size of the smaller repertoire. Richness of each repertoire was evaluated using RTK rarefaction, the Chao1 estimator, and Recon v2.1 estimates of unobserved clonotypes. Generation probabilities were computed with OLGA for all TCRbeta clonotypes obtained by the gDNA method from four donors. TCRdb took this table from immuneACCESS and kept in-frame rearrangements with V and J called. Such tables lack part of the clones; where checked against another copy, unresolved V genes explain under half of the gap, and the rest is unexplained. V and J calls and clone size are as listed in that table; D and trimming were resolved from the DNA. The sample contains 90,000 to 150,000 clones, around 65% of them found a single time. Clones ranked in the top ten supply about a quarter of the sample.

The receptor was isolated from a woman in her thirties in good health. Sequenced sample: memory CD8+ T cells sorted from blood. The sample's cell subset or site label, in plain terms: CD45RO+ cells pooled with CCR7-negative TemRA cells. Here the chain combines TRBV19 and TRBJ2-7, with no reliable assignment of the D segment. The nucleotide sequence reads TGTGCCAGTAGTATCCAGACTGCCGGCTACGAGCAGTACTTC. It specifies CASSIQTAGYEQYF.